Sequencing of this TCR beta chain was carried out in a study of T cells in Graves' hyperthyroidism and ophthalmopathy. Trimming took 8 bases from V and 4 from J; bases not matched to a gene: 4. Germline CDR1 and CDR2: SGHAT and FQNNGV. This CDR3 is 14 amino acids long. The TCR beta CDR3 regions underwent amplification using RNA transcripts as the source. The HTBI primer set was used in a first-round RT-PCR of the TCR CDR3. TCRdb recomputed calls from the multiplex PCR reads with MiXCR, one row per CDR3 protein. The repertoire holds 96,000 or so distinct CDR3 sequences, with roughly half as singletons. The table lists this clonotype with a few counts.

V gene TRBV11-2 combines with J gene TRBJ1-6; 8 bases align to TRBD1. This clonotype was obtained from a woman in her thirties or forties with Graves' hyperthyroidism. Sequencing input: blood. The CDR3 region is CASQGQDYNSPLHF. Written as DNA, the CDR3 is TGTGCCAGCCAGGGACAGGATTATAATTCACCCCTCCACTTT. Drawing the rest from reference TRBV11-2 and TRBJ1-6, the complete variable domain is EAGVAQSPRYKIIEKRQSVAFWCNPISGHATLYWYQQILGQGPKLLIQFQNNGVVDDSQLPKDRFSAERLKGVDSTLKIQPAKLEDSAVYLCASQGQDYNSPLHFGNGTRLTVT.